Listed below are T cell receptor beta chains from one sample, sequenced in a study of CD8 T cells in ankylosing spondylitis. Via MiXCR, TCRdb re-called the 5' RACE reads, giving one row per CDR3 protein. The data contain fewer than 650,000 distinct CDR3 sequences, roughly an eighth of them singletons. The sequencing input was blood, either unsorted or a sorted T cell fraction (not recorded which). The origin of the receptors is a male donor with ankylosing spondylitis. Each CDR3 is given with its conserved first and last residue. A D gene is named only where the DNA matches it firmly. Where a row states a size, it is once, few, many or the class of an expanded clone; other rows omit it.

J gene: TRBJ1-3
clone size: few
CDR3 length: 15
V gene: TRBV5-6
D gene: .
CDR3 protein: CASSPPRAVGNTIYF
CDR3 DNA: TGTGCCAGCAGCCCCCCCCGGGCGGTTGGAAACACCATATATTTT

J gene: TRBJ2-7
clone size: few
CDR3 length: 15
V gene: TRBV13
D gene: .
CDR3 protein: CASSLGLRQSYEQYF
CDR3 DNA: TGTGCCAGCAGCTTAGGCCTAAGGCAGTCCTACGAGCAGTACTTC

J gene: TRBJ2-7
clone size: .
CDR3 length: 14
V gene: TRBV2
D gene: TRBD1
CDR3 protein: CASISEQGAGEQYF
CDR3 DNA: TGTGCCAGCATCTCTGAACAGGGGGCCGGAGAGCAGTACTTC

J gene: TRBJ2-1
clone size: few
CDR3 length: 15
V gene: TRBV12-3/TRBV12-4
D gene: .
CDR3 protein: CASSLTPTGSNEQFF
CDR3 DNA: TGTGCCAGCAGTTTGACCCCAACGGGCAGCAATGAGCAGTTCTTC

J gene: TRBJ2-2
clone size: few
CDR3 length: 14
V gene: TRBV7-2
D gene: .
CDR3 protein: CASSAQSRAGELFF
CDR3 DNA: TGTGCCAGCAGCGCACAAAGTCGGGCCGGGGAGCTGTTTTTT

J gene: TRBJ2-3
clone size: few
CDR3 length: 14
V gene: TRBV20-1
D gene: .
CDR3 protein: CSALRTGNTDTQYF
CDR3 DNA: TGCAGTGCTCTCCGGACTGGAAACACAGATACGCAGTATTTT

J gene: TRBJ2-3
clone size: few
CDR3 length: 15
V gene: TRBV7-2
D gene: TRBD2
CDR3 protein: CASSSRTSGTDTQYF
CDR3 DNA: TGTGCCAGCAGCTCACGGACTAGCGGCACAGATACGCAGTATTTT

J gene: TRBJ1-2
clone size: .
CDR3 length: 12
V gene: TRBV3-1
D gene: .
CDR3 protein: CASSQDYLGYTF
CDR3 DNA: TGTGCCAGCAGCCAAGATTATTTGGGCTACACCTTC

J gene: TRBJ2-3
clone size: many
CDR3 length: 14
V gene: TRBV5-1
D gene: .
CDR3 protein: CASSLAPSTDTQYF
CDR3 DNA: TGCGCCAGCAGCTTGGCGCCCTCCACAGATACGCAGTATTTT

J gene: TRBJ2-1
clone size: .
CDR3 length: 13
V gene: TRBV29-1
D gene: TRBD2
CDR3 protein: CSAGTSGSSEQFF
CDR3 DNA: TGCAGCGCAGGGACTAGCGGGAGCTCTGAGCAGTTCTTC

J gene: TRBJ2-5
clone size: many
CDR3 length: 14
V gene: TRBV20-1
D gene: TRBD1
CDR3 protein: CSYRDRVLQETQYF
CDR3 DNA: TGCAGTTACCGGGACAGGGTACTCCAAGAGACCCAGTACTTC

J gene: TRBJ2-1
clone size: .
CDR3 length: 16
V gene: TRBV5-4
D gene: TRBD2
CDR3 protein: CASSRLTSGISNEQFF
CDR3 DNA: TGTGCCAGCAGCCGCCTCACTAGCGGAATAAGCAATGAGCAGTTCTTC

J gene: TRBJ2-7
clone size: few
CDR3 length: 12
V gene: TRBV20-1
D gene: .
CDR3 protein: CSARVSIYEQYF
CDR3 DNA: TGCAGTGCTAGGGTCTCTATCTACGAGCAGTACTTC

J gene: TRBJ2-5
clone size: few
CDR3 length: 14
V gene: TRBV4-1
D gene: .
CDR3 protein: CASSQEPGTETQYF
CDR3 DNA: TGCGCCAGCAGCCAAGAACCCGGAACTGAGACCCAGTACTTC

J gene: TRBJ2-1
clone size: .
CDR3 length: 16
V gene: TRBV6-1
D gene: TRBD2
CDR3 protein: CASSLGTRSSYNEQFF
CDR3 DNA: TGTGCCAGCAGCCTGGGGACTAGAAGCTCCTACAATGAGCAGTTCTTC

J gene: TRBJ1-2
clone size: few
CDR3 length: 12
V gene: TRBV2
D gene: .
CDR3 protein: CASSAEVGGYTF
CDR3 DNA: TGTGCCAGCAGTGCCGAAGTGGGAGGCTACACCTTC

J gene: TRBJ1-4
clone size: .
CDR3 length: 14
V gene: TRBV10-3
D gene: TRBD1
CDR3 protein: CAISWDRDSEKLFF
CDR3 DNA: TGTGCCATCAGTTGGGACAGGGACTCGGAAAAACTGTTTTTT

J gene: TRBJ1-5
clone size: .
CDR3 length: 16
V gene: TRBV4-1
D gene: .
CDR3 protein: CASSQETPYSNQPQHF
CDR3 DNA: TGCGCCAGCAGCCAGGAAACACCTTATAGCAATCAGCCCCAGCATTTT

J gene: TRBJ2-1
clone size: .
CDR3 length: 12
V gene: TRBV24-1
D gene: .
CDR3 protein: CATSEGLGEQFF
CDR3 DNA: TGTGCCACCAGTGAGGGATTGGGTGAGCAGTTCTTC

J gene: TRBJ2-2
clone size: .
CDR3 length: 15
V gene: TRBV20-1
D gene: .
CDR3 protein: CSALTWVANTGELFF
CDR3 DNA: TGCAGTGCTCTCACTTGGGTCGCGAACACCGGGGAGCTGTTTTTT

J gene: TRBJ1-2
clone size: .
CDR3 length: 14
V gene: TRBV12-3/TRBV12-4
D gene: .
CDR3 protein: CASSTGQSNYGYTF
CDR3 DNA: TGTGCCAGCAGTACCGGACAGTCTAACTATGGCTACACCTTC

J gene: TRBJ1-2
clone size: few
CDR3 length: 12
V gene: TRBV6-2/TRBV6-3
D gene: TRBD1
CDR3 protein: CASSQGASGYTF
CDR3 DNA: TGTGCCAGCAGCCAGGGGGCTTCTGGCTACACCTTC

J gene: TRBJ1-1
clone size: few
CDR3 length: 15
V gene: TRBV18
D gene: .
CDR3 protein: CASSPVGQPNTEAFF
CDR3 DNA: TGTGCCAGCTCACCAGTCGGACAGCCGAACACTGAAGCTTTCTTT

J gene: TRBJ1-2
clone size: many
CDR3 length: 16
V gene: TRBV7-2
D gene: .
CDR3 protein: CASSPMVGRSDYGYTF
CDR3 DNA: TGTGCCAGCAGCCCTATGGTGGGGAGGTCGGACTATGGCTACACCTTC

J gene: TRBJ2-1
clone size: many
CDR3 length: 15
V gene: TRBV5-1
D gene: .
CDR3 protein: CASSPSATIYNEQFF
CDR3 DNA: TGCGCCAGCAGCCCGTCGGCTACGATCTACAATGAGCAGTTCTTC

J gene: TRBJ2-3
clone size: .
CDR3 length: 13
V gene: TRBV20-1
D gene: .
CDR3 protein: CSASSYYTDTQYF
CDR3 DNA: TGCAGTGCTAGTTCCTACTACACAGATACGCAGTATTTT

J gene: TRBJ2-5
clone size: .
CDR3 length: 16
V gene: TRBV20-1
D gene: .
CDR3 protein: CSARGDQRQLQETRYF
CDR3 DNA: TGCAGTGCTAGAGGCGACCAGAGACAGTTACAAGAGACCCGGTACTTC

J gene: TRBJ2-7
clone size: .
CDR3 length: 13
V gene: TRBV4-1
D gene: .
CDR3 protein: CASSQVGGSEQYF
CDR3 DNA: TGCGCCAGCAGCCAAGTAGGAGGGAGCGAGCAGTACTTC

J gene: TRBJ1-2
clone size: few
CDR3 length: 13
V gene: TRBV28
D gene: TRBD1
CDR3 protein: CAGGAGGTYGYTF
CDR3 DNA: TGTGCCGGGGGGGCAGGGGGTACCTATGGCTACACCTTC

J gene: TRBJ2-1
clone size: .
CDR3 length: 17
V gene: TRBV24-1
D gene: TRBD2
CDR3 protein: CATSDPGILAGGGEQFF
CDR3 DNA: TGTGCCACCAGTGATCCCGGGATACTAGCGGGAGGGGGTGAGCAGTTCTTC

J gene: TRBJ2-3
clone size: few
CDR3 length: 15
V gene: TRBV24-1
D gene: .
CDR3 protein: CATSDLRDTTDTQYF
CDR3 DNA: TGTGCCACCAGTGATTTGCGAGACACCACAGATACGCAGTATTTT

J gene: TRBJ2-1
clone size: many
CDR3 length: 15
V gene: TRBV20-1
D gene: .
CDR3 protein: CSAKPHGLSYNEQFF
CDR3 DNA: TGCAGTGCTAAACCCCACGGGTTGTCCTACAATGAGCAGTTCTTC

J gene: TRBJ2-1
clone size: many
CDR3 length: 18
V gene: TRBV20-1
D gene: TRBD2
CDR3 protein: CSARDITSGRAFYNEQFF
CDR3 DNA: TGCAGTGCTAGAGATATAACTAGCGGGAGGGCCTTCTACAATGAGCAGTTCTTC

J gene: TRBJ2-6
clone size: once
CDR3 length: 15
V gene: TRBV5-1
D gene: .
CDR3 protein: CASRQRGAGANVLTF
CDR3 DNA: TGCGCCAGCAGACAACGAGGGGCTGGGGCCAACGTCCTGACTTTC

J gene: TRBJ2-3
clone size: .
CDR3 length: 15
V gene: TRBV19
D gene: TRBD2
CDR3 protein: CASSSRAGGWDTQYF
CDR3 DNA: TGTGCCAGTAGTTCCAGAGCGGGAGGTTGGGATACGCAGTATTTT

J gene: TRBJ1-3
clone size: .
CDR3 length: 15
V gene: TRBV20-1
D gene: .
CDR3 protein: CSARDLGGKSDTIYF
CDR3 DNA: TGCAGTGCTAGAGATCTTGGGGGGAAGAGTGACACCATATATTTT

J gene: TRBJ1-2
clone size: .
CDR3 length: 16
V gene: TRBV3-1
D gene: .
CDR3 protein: CASSPLGGAGNYGYTF
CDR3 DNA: TGTGCCAGCAGCCCCCTGGGGGGCGCCGGAAACTATGGCTACACCTTC

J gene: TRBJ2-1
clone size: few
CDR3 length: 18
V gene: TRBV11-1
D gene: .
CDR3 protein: CASSHKIKTVVGDNEQFF
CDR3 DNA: TGTGCCAGCAGCCATAAAATAAAAACAGTAGTCGGGGACAATGAGCAGTTCTTC

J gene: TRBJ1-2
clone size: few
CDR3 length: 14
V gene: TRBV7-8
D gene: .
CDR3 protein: CASSNRTANYGYTF
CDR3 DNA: TGTGCCAGCAGCAACCGGACAGCCAACTATGGCTACACCTTC

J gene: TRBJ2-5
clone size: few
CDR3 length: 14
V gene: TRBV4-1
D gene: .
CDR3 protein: CASSQDPVSETQYF
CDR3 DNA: TGCGCCAGCAGCCAAGATCCAGTATCAGAGACCCAGTACTTC

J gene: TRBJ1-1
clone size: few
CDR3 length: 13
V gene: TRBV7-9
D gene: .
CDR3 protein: CASSLINAGEAFF
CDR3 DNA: TGTGCCAGCAGTCTAATTAATGCCGGTGAAGCTTTCTTT

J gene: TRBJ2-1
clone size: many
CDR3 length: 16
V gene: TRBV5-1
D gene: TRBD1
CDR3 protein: CASSPIGQDTYNEQFF
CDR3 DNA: TGCGCCAGCAGCCCGATAGGACAGGATACCTACAATGAGCAGTTCTTC

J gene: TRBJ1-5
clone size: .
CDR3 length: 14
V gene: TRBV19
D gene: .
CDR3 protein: CASSPGRRNQPQHF
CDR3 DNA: TGTGCCAGTAGCCCGGGACGGAGAAATCAGCCCCAGCATTTT

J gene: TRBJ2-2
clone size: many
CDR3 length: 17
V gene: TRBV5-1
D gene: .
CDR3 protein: CASSLASVGRVTGELFF
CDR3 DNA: TGCGCCAGCAGCTTGGCCTCGGTGGGGAGAGTTACCGGGGAGCTGTTTTTT

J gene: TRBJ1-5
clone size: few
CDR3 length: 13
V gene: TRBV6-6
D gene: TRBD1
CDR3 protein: CASTTGDSLPQHF
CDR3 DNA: TGTGCCAGCACGACAGGGGATAGTCTGCCCCAGCATTTT

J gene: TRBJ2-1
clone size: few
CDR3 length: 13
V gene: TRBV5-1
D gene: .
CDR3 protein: CASSWGPILEQFF
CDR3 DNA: TGCGCCAGCAGCTGGGGGCCAATCCTCGAGCAGTTCTTC

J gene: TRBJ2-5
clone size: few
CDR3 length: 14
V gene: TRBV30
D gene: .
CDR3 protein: CAWGRWLVGETQYF
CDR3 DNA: TGTGCCTGGGGCCGCTGGCTAGTCGGGGAGACCCAGTACTTC

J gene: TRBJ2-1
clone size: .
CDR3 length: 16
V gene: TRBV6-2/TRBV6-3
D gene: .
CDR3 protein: CASSYESGPAYNEQFF
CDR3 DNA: TGTGCCAGCAGTTACGAATCGGGGCCCGCCTACAATGAGCAGTTCTTC

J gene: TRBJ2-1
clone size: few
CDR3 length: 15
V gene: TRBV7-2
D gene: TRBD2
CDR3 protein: CASSLGLAGFDEQFF
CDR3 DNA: TGTGCCAGCAGCTTAGGACTAGCGGGATTTGATGAGCAGTTCTTC

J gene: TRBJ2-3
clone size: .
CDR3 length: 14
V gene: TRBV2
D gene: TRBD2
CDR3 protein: CASSVEVAGDTQYF
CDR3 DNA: TGTGCCAGCAGTGTCGAGGTAGCGGGAGATACGCAGTATTTT

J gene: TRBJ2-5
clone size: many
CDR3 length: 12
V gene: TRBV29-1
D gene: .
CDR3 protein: CSVGGLKETQYF
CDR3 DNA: TGCAGCGTTGGAGGACTAAAAGAGACCCAGTACTTC

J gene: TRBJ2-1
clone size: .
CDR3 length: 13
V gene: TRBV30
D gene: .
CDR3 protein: CAWNLQGNNEQFF
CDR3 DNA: TGTGCCTGGAACCTTCAGGGGAACAATGAGCAGTTCTTC

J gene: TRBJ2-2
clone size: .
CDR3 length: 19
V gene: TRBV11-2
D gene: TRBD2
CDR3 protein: CASSPRTAGDLLGSGELFF
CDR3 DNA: TGTGCCAGCAGCCCCCGGACAGCGGGAGACCTCCTGGGGTCCGGGGAGCTGTTTTTT

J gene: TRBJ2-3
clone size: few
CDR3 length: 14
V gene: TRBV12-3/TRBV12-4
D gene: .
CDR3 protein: CASSPLPSTDTQYF
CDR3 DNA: TGTGCCAGCAGCCCACTACCGAGCACAGATACGCAGTATTTT

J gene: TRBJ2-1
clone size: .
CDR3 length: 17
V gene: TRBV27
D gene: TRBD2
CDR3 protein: CASSSLPGTRDLNEQFF
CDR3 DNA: TGTGCCAGCAGTTCCCTTCCCGGGACTAGGGATCTCAATGAGCAGTTCTTC

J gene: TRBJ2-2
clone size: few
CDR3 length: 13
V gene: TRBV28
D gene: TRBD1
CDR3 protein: CASQGANTGELFF
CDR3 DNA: TGTGCCAGCCAGGGGGCGAACACCGGGGAGCTGTTTTTT

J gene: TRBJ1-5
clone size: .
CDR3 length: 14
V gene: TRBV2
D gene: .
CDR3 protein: CASSAGEGNQPQHF
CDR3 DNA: TGTGCCAGCAGTGCCGGCGAGGGGAATCAGCCCCAGCATTTT

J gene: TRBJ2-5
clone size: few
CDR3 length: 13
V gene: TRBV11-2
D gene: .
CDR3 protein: CASSLGGPETQYF
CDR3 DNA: TGTGCCAGCAGCTTGGGGGGACCGGAGACCCAGTACTTC

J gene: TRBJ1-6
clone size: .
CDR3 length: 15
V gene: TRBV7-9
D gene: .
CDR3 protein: CASSLRGLEVSPLHF
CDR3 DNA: TGTGCCAGCAGCTTAAGGGGACTTGAGGTTTCACCCCTCCACTTT

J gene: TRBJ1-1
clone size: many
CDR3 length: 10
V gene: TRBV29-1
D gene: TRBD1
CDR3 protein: CSAGGTEAFF
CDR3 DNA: TGCAGCGCAGGGGGCACTGAAGCTTTCTTT